The rows below give T cell receptor beta chains drawn from one sample of a study of CD8 T cells in ankylosing spondylitis. TCRdb itself ran the 5' RACE reads through MiXCR, one entry per CDR3 protein. Among hundreds of thousands of distinct CDR3 sequences listed, roughly 12% were seen once. The sequencing input was blood, either unsorted or a sorted T cell fraction (not recorded which). These receptors all come from a male donor with ankylosing spondylitis. The CDR3 runs from the conserved cysteine through the conserved F or W. Each record gives: D gene, clone size, V gene, J gene, CDR3 protein, CDR3 DNA. The D gene is left open where the match is weak. Clone size appears in some rows only: once, few, many, or a class for an expanded clone.

D: NA
size: few
V: TRBV7-9
J: TRBJ1-1
CDR3: CASSAQQGDTEAFF
DNA: TGTGCCAGCAGCGCCCAACAGGGCGACACTGAAGCTTTCTTT

D: NA
size: NA
V: TRBV4-2
J: TRBJ1-2
CDR3: CASSQDQDTNYGYTF
DNA: TGTGCCAGCAGCCAAGATCAGGATACCAACTATGGCTACACCTTC

D: TRBD2
size: NA
V: TRBV7-9
J: TRBJ2-3
CDR3: CASSLEWTSRPNTQYF
DNA: TGTGCCAGCAGCCTCGAGTGGACTAGCCGCCCAAATACGCAGTATTTT

D: NA
size: few
V: TRBV20-1
J: TRBJ1-6
CDR3: CSARVGGFNSPLHF
DNA: TGCAGTGCTAGAGTGGGGGGCTTTAATTCACCCCTCCACTTT

D: TRBD1
size: NA
V: TRBV7-9
J: TRBJ2-6
CDR3: CASSLWTGYSGANVLTF
DNA: TGTGCCAGCAGCTTGTGGACAGGATATTCTGGGGCCAACGTCCTGACTTTC

D: TRBD2
size: NA
V: TRBV7-2
J: TRBJ2-7
CDR3: CASSLSGGWYEQYF
DNA: TGTGCCAGCAGCCTTAGCGGGGGGTGGTACGAGCAGTACTTC

D: TRBD1
size: few
V: TRBV20-1
J: TRBJ1-2
CDR3: CSATGENYGYTF
DNA: TGCAGTGCCACAGGGGAGAACTATGGCTACACCTTC

D: NA
size: few
V: TRBV18
J: TRBJ1-2
CDR3: CASSPSGWNGYTF
DNA: TGTGCCAGCTCACCGTCTGGATGGAATGGCTACACCTTC

D: NA
size: many
V: TRBV20-1
J: TRBJ2-3
CDR3: CSAEAGEGSTDTQYF
DNA: TGCAGTGCTGAGGCAGGGGAGGGGAGCACAGATACGCAGTATTTT

D: NA
size: NA
V: TRBV24-1
J: TRBJ2-5
CDR3: CATSGGQGRMETQYF
DNA: TGTGCCACCAGCGGGGGTCAGGGGCGCATGGAGACCCAGTACTTC

D: NA
size: NA
V: TRBV20-1
J: TRBJ2-3
CDR3: CSASLRTSSTDTQYF
DNA: TGCAGTGCTAGTCTCCGGACGTCTAGCACAGATACGCAGTATTTT

D: TRBD2
size: NA
V: TRBV11-1
J: TRBJ2-1
CDR3: CASSLLASGGGSSYNEQFF
DNA: TGTGCCAGCAGCTTATTGGCTAGCGGGGGGGGGAGCTCCTACAATGAGCAGTTCTTC

D: NA
size: many
V: TRBV7-6
J: TRBJ1-6
CDR3: CASSLVRDSPLHF
DNA: TGTGCCAGCAGCCTTGTAAGGGATTCACCCCTCCACTTT

D: NA
size: NA
V: TRBV5-1
J: TRBJ2-1
CDR3: CASSLVSQGKEQFF
DNA: TGCGCCAGCAGCTTGGTTAGTCAGGGGAAAGAGCAGTTCTTC

D: NA
size: few
V: TRBV20-1
J: TRBJ1-5
CDR3: CSARRRTSNQPQHF
DNA: TGCAGTGCCAGGAGAAGGACTAGCAATCAGCCCCAGCATTTT

D: NA
size: many
V: TRBV7-2
J: TRBJ2-4
CDR3: CASSLMLAKNIQYF
DNA: TGTGCCAGCAGCTTAATGCTAGCCAAAAACATTCAGTACTTC

D: NA
size: few
V: TRBV20-1
J: TRBJ1-5
CDR3: CSASIYSNQPQHF
DNA: TGCAGTGCAAGCATTTATAGCAATCAGCCCCAGCATTTT

D: NA
size: few
V: TRBV29-1
J: TRBJ2-1
CDR3: CSVGIYNEQFF
DNA: TGCAGCGTGGGTATCTACAATGAGCAGTTCTTC

D: NA
size: once
V: TRBV5-1
J: TRBJ2-5
CDR3: CASSVSGTQYF
DNA: TGCGCCAGCAGCGTATCTGGGACCCAGTACTTC

D: TRBD1
size: NA
V: TRBV24-1
J: TRBJ2-3
CDR3: CATSDTPGQAGTDTQYF
DNA: TGTGCCACCAGTGACACGCCGGGACAGGCGGGCACAGATACGCAGTATTTT

D: NA
size: few
V: TRBV4-1
J: TRBJ1-2
CDR3: CASSQDLRLGYTF
DNA: TGCGCCAGCAGCCAAGATCTTAGACTTGGCTACACCTTC

D: TRBD1
size: few
V: TRBV5-1
J: TRBJ1-6
CDR3: CASSLVSAGGSPLHF
DNA: TGCGCCAGCAGCTTGGTGTCGGCAGGGGGATCACCCCTCCACTTT

D: TRBD1
size: NA
V: TRBV6-5
J: TRBJ1-1
CDR3: CASRRGQAQAFF
DNA: TGTGCCAGCAGACGGGGACAGGCGCAAGCTTTCTTT

D: NA
size: few
V: TRBV30
J: TRBJ2-2
CDR3: CAWGVWGGPGELFF
DNA: TGTGCCTGGGGAGTGTGGGGCGGACCCGGGGAGCTGTTTTTT

D: NA
size: few
V: TRBV7-2
J: TRBJ2-7
CDR3: CASSLGSGLSYEQYF
DNA: TGTGCCAGCAGCTTAGGCAGCGGCCTCTCCTACGAGCAGTACTTC

D: NA
size: few
V: TRBV5-1
J: TRBJ2-3
CDR3: CASNPPPGTQYF
DNA: TGCGCCAGCAACCCCCCCCCTGGGACGCAGTATTTT

D: NA
size: NA
V: TRBV5-1
J: TRBJ2-7
CDR3: CASSPDWGMYEQYF
DNA: TGCGCCAGCAGCCCTGACTGGGGTATGTACGAGCAGTACTTC

D: NA
size: few
V: TRBV29-1
J: TRBJ1-2
CDR3: CSVTLTGNYGYTF
DNA: TGCAGCGTGACCCTGACGGGTAACTATGGCTACACCTTC

D: NA
size: NA
V: TRBV5-1
J: TRBJ1-6
CDR3: CASSSEGQEAPLHF
DNA: TGCGCCAGCAGTTCGGAAGGGCAGGAGGCACCCCTCCACTTT

D: NA
size: few
V: TRBV20-1
J: TRBJ1-1
CDR3: CSASGVGWNTEAFF
DNA: TGCAGTGCTAGCGGGGTCGGATGGAACACTGAAGCTTTCTTT

D: NA
size: few
V: TRBV4-1
J: TRBJ1-4
CDR3: CASSHASGKSYEKLFF
DNA: TGCGCCAGCAGCCATGCCTCGGGGAAGTCGTATGAAAAACTGTTTTTT

D: TRBD1
size: many
V: TRBV7-2
J: TRBJ2-1
CDR3: CASSLMGTVRNEQFF
DNA: TGTGCCAGCAGCTTAATGGGGACAGTAAGAAATGAGCAGTTCTTC

D: NA
size: NA
V: TRBV5-1
J: TRBJ2-7
CDR3: CASSPRGQATYEQYF
DNA: TGCGCCAGCAGCCCCCGGGGGCAGGCAACCTACGAGCAGTACTTC

D: NA
size: few
V: TRBV20-1
J: TRBJ1-1
CDR3: CSAPIGHTLSGAFF
DNA: TGCAGTGCCCCAATCGGGCATACCCTTTCGGGAGCTTTCTTT

D: NA
size: few
V: TRBV12-3/TRBV12-4
J: TRBJ1-2
CDR3: CASRSSWGDYGYTF
DNA: TGTGCCAGCAGGTCCTCTTGGGGGGACTATGGCTACACCTTC

D: TRBD1
size: NA
V: TRBV29-1
J: TRBJ1-2
CDR3: CSVEGQGRSNYGYTF
DNA: TGCAGCGTTGAGGGACAGGGGCGCTCTAACTATGGCTACACCTTC

D: NA
size: few
V: TRBV2
J: TRBJ1-3
CDR3: CASSVRGLGNTIYF
DNA: TGTGCCAGCAGTGTCAGGGGCCTAGGAAACACCATATATTTT

D: NA
size: many
V: TRBV20-1
J: TRBJ1-1
CDR3: CSARKTVNTEAFF
DNA: TGCAGTGCTCGGAAGACAGTGAACACTGAAGCTTTCTTT

D: NA
size: NA
V: TRBV10-3
J: TRBJ2-2
CDR3: CAISESTDTGELFF
DNA: TGTGCCATCAGTGAGTCAACAGATACCGGGGAGCTGTTTTTT

D: NA
size: few
V: TRBV20-1
J: TRBJ2-7
CDR3: CSAREDLITYEQYF
DNA: TGCAGTGCTAGAGAGGACCTAATTACCTACGAGCAGTACTTC

D: NA
size: NA
V: TRBV4-2
J: TRBJ2-2
CDR3: CASSRVIGEATGELFF
DNA: TGTGCCAGCAGCCGAGTTATCGGGGAAGCCACCGGGGAGCTGTTTTTT

D: NA
size: NA
V: TRBV9
J: TRBJ2-3
CDR3: CASSVRLAEGDTQYF
DNA: TGTGCCAGCAGCGTTCGCTTGGCGGAAGGAGATACGCAGTATTTT

D: TRBD1
size: NA
V: TRBV20-1
J: TRBJ2-1
CDR3: CSVKGQGSDNEQFF
DNA: TGCAGTGTCAAGGGACAGGGGAGTGACAATGAGCAGTTCTTC

D: NA
size: NA
V: TRBV7-9
J: TRBJ2-7
CDR3: CASSLRTASYEQYF
DNA: TGTGCCAGCAGCCTTCGGACAGCCTCCTACGAGCAGTACTTC

D: NA
size: many
V: TRBV12-3/TRBV12-4
J: TRBJ1-1
CDR3: CASSPGMDVPTEAFF
DNA: TGTGCCAGCAGTCCTGGGATGGACGTCCCTACTGAAGCTTTCTTT

D: NA
size: NA
V: TRBV18
J: TRBJ2-3
CDR3: CASSPVITTDTQYF
DNA: TGTGCCAGCTCACCGGTCATAACCACAGATACGCAGTATTTT

D: TRBD2
size: NA
V: TRBV25-1
J: TRBJ2-1
CDR3: CASSFPGGPDEQFF
DNA: TGTGCCAGCTCCTTCCCGGGAGGGCCGGATGAGCAGTTCTTC

D: NA
size: NA
V: TRBV20-1
J: TRBJ2-7
CDR3: CSARVGNSGYEQYF
DNA: TGCAGTGCTAGAGTGGGGAACTCGGGGTACGAGCAGTACTTC

D: NA
size: NA
V: TRBV9
J: TRBJ1-1
CDR3: CASSLRSRTEAFF
DNA: TGTGCCAGCAGTCTTCGGTCACGCACTGAAGCTTTCTTT

D: NA
size: NA
V: TRBV13
J: TRBJ2-7
CDR3: CASSLTARGPTRGEQYF
DNA: TGTGCCAGCAGCTTAACCGCCAGGGGACCAACTCGGGGCGAGCAGTACTTC

D: NA
size: few
V: TRBV6-2/TRBV6-3
J: TRBJ2-1
CDR3: CASSSPGGASPDEQFF
DNA: TGTGCCAGCAGTTCCCCTGGGGGGGCCTCCCCCGATGAGCAGTTCTTC

D: NA
size: few
V: TRBV5-1
J: TRBJ2-3
CDR3: CASSLGVAATDTQYF
DNA: TGCGCCAGCAGCTTGGGGGTAGCAGCAACAGATACGCAGTATTTT

D: NA
size: many
V: TRBV7-2
J: TRBJ2-7
CDR3: CASSLVGHIYEQYF
DNA: TGTGCCAGCAGCTTAGTAGGTCACATATACGAGCAGTACTTC

D: TRBD1
size: few
V: TRBV10-3
J: TRBJ1-5
CDR3: CAISAGQGGGEPQHF
DNA: TGTGCCATCAGCGCGGGACAGGGCGGAGGGGAGCCCCAGCATTTT

D: TRBD2
size: few
V: TRBV10-3
J: TRBJ2-3
CDR3: CATKAAALAGTDTQYF
DNA: TGTGCCACCAAGGCTGCGGCACTAGCGGGGACAGATACGCAGTATTTT